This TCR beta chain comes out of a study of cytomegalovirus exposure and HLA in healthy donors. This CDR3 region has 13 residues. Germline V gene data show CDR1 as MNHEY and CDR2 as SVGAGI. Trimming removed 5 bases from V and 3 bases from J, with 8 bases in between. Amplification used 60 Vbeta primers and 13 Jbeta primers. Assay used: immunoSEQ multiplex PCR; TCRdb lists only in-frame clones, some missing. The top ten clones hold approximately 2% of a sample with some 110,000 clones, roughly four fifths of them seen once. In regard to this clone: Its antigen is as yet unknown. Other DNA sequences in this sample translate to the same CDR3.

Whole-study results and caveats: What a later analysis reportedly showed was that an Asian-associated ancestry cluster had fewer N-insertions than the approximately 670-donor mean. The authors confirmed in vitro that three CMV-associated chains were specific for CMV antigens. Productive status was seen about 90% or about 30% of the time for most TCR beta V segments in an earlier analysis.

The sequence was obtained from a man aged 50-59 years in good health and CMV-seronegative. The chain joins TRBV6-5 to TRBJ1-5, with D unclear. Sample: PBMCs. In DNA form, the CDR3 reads TGTGCCAGCAGTCCAGGATCCAATCAGCCCCAGCATTTT. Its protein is CASSPGSNQPQHF.